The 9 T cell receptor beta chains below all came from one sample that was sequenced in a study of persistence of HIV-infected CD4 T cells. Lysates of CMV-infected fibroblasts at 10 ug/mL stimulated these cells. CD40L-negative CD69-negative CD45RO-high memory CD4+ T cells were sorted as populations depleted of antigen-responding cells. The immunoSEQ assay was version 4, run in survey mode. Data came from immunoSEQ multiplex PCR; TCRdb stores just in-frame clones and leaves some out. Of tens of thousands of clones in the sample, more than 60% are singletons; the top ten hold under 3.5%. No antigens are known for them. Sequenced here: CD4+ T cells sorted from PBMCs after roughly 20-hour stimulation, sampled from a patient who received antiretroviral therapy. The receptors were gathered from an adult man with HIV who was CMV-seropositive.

DNA of the CDR3: TGTGCCAGCAGCCAAGTGGGTGGGACAACTGAAGCTTTCTTT. Amino acid sequence: CASSQVGGTTEAFF. This rearrangement joins TRBV14 to TRBJ1-1; maybe TRBD1 (6 bases). Germline V lookup: CDR1 SGHDN, CDR2 FVKESK. The V end was cut by 1 base, the J end by 5 bases, with 11 bases between. The CDR3 contains 14 residues.

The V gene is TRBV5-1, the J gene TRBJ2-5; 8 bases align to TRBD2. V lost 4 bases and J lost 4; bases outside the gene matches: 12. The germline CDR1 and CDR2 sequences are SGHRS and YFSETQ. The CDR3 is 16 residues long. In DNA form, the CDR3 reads TGCGCCAGCAGCCAAAATAGCGGGGTGATCAGAGAGACCCAGTACTTC. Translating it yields CASSQNSGVIRETQYF.

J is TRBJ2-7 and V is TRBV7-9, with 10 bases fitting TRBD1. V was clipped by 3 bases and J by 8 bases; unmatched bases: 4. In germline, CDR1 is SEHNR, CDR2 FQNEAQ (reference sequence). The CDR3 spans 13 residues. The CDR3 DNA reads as TGTGCCAGCAGCTTCGGACAGGGGGACCAGCAGTACTTC. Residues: CASSFGQGDQQYF.

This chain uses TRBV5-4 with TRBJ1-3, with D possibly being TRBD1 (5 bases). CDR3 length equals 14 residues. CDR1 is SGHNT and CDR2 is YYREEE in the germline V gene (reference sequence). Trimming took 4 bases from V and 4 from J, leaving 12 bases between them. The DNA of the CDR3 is TGTGCCAGCAGCCGTATGGGGGAGGGAAACACCATATATTTT. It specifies CASSRMGEGNTIYF.

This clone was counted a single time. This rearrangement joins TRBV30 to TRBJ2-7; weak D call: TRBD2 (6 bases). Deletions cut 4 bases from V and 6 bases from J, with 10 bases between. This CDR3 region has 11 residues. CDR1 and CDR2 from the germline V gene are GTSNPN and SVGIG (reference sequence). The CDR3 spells CAWKWGGEQYF. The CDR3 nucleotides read TGTGCCTGGAAATGGGGAGGCGAGCAGTACTTC.

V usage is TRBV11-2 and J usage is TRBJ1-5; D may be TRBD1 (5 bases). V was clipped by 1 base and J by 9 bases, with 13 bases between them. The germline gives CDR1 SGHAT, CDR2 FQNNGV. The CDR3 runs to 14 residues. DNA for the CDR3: TGTGCCAGCAGCTTAGCTGAGGGGTCTGGGCCCCAGCATTTT. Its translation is CASSLAEGSGPQHF.

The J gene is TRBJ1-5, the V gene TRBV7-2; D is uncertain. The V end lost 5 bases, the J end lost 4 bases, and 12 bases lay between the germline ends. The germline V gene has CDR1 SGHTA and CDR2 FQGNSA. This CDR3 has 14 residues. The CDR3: CASSTTSGNQPQHF. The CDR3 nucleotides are TGTGCCAGCAGCACTACCAGCGGGAATCAGCCCCAGCATTTT.

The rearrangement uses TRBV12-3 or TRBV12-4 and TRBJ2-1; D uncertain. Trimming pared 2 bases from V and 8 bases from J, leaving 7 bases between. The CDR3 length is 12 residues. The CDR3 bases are TGTGCCAGCAGTTTAATAGATCATGAGCAGTTCTTC. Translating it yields CASSLIDHEQFF.

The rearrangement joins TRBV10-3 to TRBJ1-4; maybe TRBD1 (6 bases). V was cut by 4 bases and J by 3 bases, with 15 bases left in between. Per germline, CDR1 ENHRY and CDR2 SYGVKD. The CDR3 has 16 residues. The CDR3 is CAISGEEGVPNEKLFF. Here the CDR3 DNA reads TGTGCCATCAGTGGGGAAGAGGGGGTCCCTAATGAAAAACTGTTTTTT.